This T cell receptor (beta chain) comes out of a study of T cells in Graves' hyperthyroidism and ophthalmopathy. Study summary: Peripheral blood sampling occurred at initial diagnosis, before any treatment.

Study-level points and caveats: Most thyroid clonotypes expanded above 0.001 were also detected in blood.

This CDR3 contains 18 residues. Germline V gene data show CDR1 as LGHDT and CDR2 as YNNKEL (reference sequence). Trimming took off 2 bases at V and 5 bases at J, with 19 bases between the two ends. The sample holds many counts of this clonotype. Its antigen is unknown. Amplified TCR beta CDR3 regions derived from RNA transcripts. With the HTBI primer set, the TCR CDR3 went through a first round of RT-PCR. TCRdb re-called the multiplex PCR reads through MiXCR, storing one row per CDR3 protein. The data contain under 350,000 distinct CDR3 sequences, around a sixth of them seen just once; the ten biggest clones take up less than 65%.

This TCR was recovered from a woman between 45 and 65 years old with Graves' hyperthyroidism. The rearrangement uses TRBV3-1 and TRBJ1-6; D is possibly TRBD1 (6 bases). Specimen: blood. CDR3 coding DNA: TGTGCCAGCAGCCAACCCCAACCGGGACACTGGAATAATTCACCCCTCCACTTT. This translates into CASSQPQPGHWNNSPLHF.